A selection of T cell receptor beta chains follows, all from one sample in a study of blood T cell repertoires in COVID-19. Assay: immunoSEQ multiplex PCR; the TCRdb copy retains only in-frame clones and omits some. The sample shows some 250,000 clones, roughly nine tenths of them seen only once. Sequenced sample: peripheral blood. The receptors come from a man aged 55 to 70 with acute or convalescent COVID-19. Both conserved end residues are part of each CDR3. The order of the fields is V gene, J gene, D gene, clone size, CDR3 protein, CDR3 DNA. The D gene is left open where the match is weak. Clone sizes are given selectively: once, few, many, or a class where the clone is expanded.

TRBV10-3	TRBJ1-2	NA	once	CAISETGSYGYTF	TGTGCCATCAGTGAGACAGGGAGCTATGGCTACACCTTC
TRBV5-6	TRBJ2-7	TRBD2	NA	CASSASGRGEQYF	TGTGCCAGCAGCGCCAGCGGGAGAGGCGAGCAGTACTTC
TRBV28	TRBJ1-2	TRBD1	NA	CASRGQGGNYGYTF	TGTGCCAGCAGGGGACAGGGAGGGAACTATGGCTACACCTTC
TRBV28	TRBJ1-2	NA	few	CASSVAGQFNYGYTF	TGTGCCAGCAGTGTCGCCGGACAGTTCAACTATGGCTACACCTTC
TRBV6-1	TRBJ2-7	NA	NA	CASSEEDSAGGEQYF	TGTGCCAGCAGTGAAGAAGACTCAGCTGGTGGCGAGCAGTACTTC
TRBV4-1	TRBJ1-3	TRBD1	NA	CASSQGWGQGLDTIYF	TGCGCCAGCAGCCAAGGTTGGGGACAGGGGTTAGACACCATATATTTT
TRBV18	TRBJ2-5	TRBD2	NA	CASSPPAAGGPETQYF	TGTGCCAGCTCACCCCCCGCGGCGGGAGGGCCTGAGACCCAGTACTTC
TRBV5-1	TRBJ1-1	TRBD1	NA	CASSPQGGTEAFF	TGCGCCAGCAGCCCCCAGGGGGGCACTGAAGCTTTCTTT
TRBV7-9	TRBJ2-3	TRBD2	NA	CASSLGVALAGFTDTQYF	TGTGCCAGCAGCTTAGGTGTGGCGCTAGCGGGATTCACAGATACGCAGTATTTT
TRBV11-1	TRBJ1-2	TRBD1	NA	CASSLKSGTVNGYTF	TGTGCCAGCAGCTTGAAGTCGGGGACAGTGAATGGCTACACCTTC
TRBV9	TRBJ1-1	NA	NA	CASISVRGEAFF	TGTGCCAGCATTTCTGTTAGGGGAGAAGCTTTCTTT
TRBV12-3/TRBV12-4	TRBJ2-1	NA	few	CASSFDRKGEFF	TGTGCCAGCAGTTTTGACAGGAAGGGTGAGTTCTTC
TRBV5-6	TRBJ1-3	TRBD1	few	CASRRQTGGFFGNTIYF	TGTGCCAGCAGACGTCAGACAGGGGGCTTCTTTGGAAACACCATATATTTT
TRBV27	TRBJ1-1	TRBD1	NA	CASSFGQGVEAFF	TGTGCCAGCAGTTTCGGACAGGGGGTTGAAGCTTTCTTT
TRBV5-1	TRBJ2-1	TRBD2	NA	CASSLTGLAGGSSSYNEQFF	TGCGCCAGCAGCTTGACAGGACTAGCGGGAGGGTCCAGCTCCTACAATGAGCAGTTCTTC
TRBV24-1	TRBJ2-3	TRBD2	NA	CATSDPRGGTDTQYF	TGTGCCACCAGTGATCCCCGGGGGGGCACAGATACGCAGTATTTT
TRBV4-3	TRBJ2-5	NA	NA	CASSQGSLAGETQYF	TGCGCCAGCAGCCAAGGTTCGTTAGCTGGGGAGACCCAGTACTTC
TRBV28	TRBJ2-2	TRBD1	NA	CASSPRTGGGSGELFF	TGTGCCAGCAGTCCACGGACAGGGGGCGGCTCCGGGGAGCTGTTTTTT
TRBV3-1/TRBV3-2	TRBJ2-5	NA	NA	CASSQDGAEGETQYF	TGTGCCAGCAGCCAAGATGGAGCGGAGGGGGAGACCCAGTACTTC
TRBV7-6	TRBJ2-7	NA	NA	CASSLVLRGTLLSEQYF	TGTGCCAGCAGCTTAGTGTTGAGAGGCACACTACTCTCCGAGCAGTACTTC
TRBV27	TRBJ1-3	NA	NA	CASSFLHPTLGDTIYF	TGTGCCAGCAGTTTCCTTCACCCAACTCTCGGGGACACCATATATTTT
TRBV5-1	TRBJ2-2	TRBD2	NA	CASSPVAGGPAGELFF	TGCGCCAGCAGCCCAGTAGCGGGAGGGCCCGCCGGGGAGCTGTTTTTT
TRBV12-3/TRBV12-4	TRBJ1-2	NA	NA	CASSFSQGYGYTF	TGTGCCAGCAGTTTTTCCCAGGGCTATGGCTACACCTTC
TRBV7-3	TRBJ1-1	NA	NA	CAGPYRGRTEAFF	TGTGCCGGTCCATACCGGGGTCGAACTGAAGCTTTCTTT
TRBV3-1/TRBV3-2	TRBJ2-7	TRBD1	few	CASSPRGTVREQYF	TGTGCCAGCAGCCCCAGGGGGACAGTGAGGGAGCAGTACTTC
TRBV19	TRBJ2-5	NA	NA	CASSMGAGSYQETQYF	TGTGCCAGTAGTATGGGGGCAGGGAGTTACCAAGAGACCCAGTACTTC
TRBV3-1/TRBV3-2	TRBJ1-2	NA	NA	CASSQALGPLYGYTF	TGTGCCAGCAGCCAAGCTCTGGGCCCCTTATATGGCTACACCTTC
TRBV11-3	TRBJ2-7	NA	few	CASSLNRAYEQYF	TGTGCCAGCAGCTTGAACAGGGCCTACGAGCAGTACTTC
TRBV30	TRBJ1-3	NA	once	CAWSVSPEAGNTIYF	TGTGCCTGGAGTGTGTCTCCGGAGGCTGGAAACACCATATATTTT
TRBV13	TRBJ2-7	NA	NA	CASTSPAKEQYF	TGTGCCAGCACTTCCCCCGCTAAGGAGCAGTACTTC
TRBV6-5	TRBJ2-1	TRBD2	NA	CASSSGTSVNEQFF	TGTGCCAGCAGTTCCGGGACTAGCGTCAATGAGCAGTTCTTC
TRBV6-5	TRBJ1-1	TRBD1	once	CASSRRQGVTEAFF	TGTGCCAGCAGTCGACGACAGGGCGTGACTGAAGCTTTCTTT
TRBV6-5	TRBJ2-5	NA	NA	CASTPRPGGGTQYF	TGTGCCAGCACGCCAAGACCGGGTGGTGGGACCCAGTACTTC
TRBV19	TRBJ2-3	NA	few	CASSPRRRPDTQYF	TGTGCCAGTAGTCCGAGGCGGAGACCAGATACGCAGTATTTT